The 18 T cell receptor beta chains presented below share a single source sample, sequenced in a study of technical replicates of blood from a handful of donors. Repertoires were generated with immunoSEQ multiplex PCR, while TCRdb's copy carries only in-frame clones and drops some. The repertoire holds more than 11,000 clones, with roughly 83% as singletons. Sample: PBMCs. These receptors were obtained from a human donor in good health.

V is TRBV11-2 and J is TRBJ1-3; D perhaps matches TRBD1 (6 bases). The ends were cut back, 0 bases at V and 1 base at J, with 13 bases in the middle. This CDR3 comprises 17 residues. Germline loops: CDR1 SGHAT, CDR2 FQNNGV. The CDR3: CASSLEGARGSGNTIYF. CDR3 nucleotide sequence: TGTGCCAGCAGCTTAGAGGGGGCCAGGGGATCTGGAAACACCATATATTTT. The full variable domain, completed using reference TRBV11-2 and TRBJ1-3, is EAGVAQSPRYKIIEKRQSVAFWCNPISGHATLYWYQQILGQGPKLLIQFQNNGVVDDSQLPKDRFSAERLKGVDSTLKIQPAKLEDSAVYLCASSLEGARGSGNTIYFGEGSWLTVV.

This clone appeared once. CDR3: CAISDPGLAESTDTQYF. The CDR3 nucleotides are TGTGCCATCAGTGACCCGGGACTAGCGGAGAGCACAGATACGCAGTATTTT. The rearrangement uses TRBV10-3 and TRBJ2-3, with 11 bases aligning to TRBD2. Germline CDR1 is ENHRY and CDR2 is SYGVKD. J gave up 0 bases and V 3 bases, and 5 bases lay outside the gene matches. The CDR3 spans 17 residues.

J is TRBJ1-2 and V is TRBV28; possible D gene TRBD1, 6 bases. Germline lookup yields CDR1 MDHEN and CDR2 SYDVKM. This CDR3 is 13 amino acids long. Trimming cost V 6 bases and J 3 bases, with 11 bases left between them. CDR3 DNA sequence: TGTGCCAGCAGACAGGGAGAAGACTATGGCTACACCTTC. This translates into CASRQGEDYGYTF.

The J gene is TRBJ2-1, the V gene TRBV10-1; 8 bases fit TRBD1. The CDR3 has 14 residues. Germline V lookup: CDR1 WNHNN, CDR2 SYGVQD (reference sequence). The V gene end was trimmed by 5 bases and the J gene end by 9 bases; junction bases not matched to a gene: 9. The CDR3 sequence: CASSPGTGRVEQFF. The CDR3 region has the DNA TGCGCCAGCAGTCCTGGGACAGGTCGCGTTGAGCAGTTCTTC.

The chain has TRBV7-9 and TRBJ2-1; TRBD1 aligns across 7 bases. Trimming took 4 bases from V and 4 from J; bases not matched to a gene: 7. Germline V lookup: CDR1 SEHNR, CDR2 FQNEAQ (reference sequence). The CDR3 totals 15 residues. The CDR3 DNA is TGTGCCAGCAGCTCGACAGGGTATCGATACAATGAGCAGTTCTTC. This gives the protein CASSSTGYRYNEQFF. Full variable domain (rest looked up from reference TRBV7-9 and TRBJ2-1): DTGVSQNPRHKITKRGQNVTFRCDPISEHNRLYWYRQTLGQGPEFLTYFQNEAQLEKSRLLSDRFSAERPKGSFSTLEIQRTEQGDSAMYLCASSSTGYRYNEQFFGPGTRLTVL.

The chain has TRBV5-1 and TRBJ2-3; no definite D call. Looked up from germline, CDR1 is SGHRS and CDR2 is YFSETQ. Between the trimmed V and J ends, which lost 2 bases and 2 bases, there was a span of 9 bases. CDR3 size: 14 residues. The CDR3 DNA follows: TGCGCCAGCAGCTTTACTGCAACCACAGATACGCAGTATTTT. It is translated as CASSFTATTDTQYF.

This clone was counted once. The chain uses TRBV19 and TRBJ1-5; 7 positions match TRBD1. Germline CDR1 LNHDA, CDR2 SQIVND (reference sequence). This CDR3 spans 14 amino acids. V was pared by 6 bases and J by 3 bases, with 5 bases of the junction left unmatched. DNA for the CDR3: TGTGCCAGTAGAACGGGACAGCCCAATCAGCCCCAGCATTTT. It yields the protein CASRTGQPNQPQHF.

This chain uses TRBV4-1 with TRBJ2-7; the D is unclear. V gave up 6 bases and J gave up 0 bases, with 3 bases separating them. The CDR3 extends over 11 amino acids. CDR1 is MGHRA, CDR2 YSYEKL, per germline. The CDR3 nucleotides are TGCGCCAGCAGTAGCTCCTACGAGCAGTACTTC. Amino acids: CASSSSYEQYF.

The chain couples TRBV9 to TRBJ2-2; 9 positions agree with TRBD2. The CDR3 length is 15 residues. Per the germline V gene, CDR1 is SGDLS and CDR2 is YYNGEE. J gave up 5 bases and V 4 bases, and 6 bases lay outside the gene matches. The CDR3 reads CASSPSGIGTGELFF. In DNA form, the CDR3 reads TGTGCCAGCAGCCCTAGCGGGATCGGTACCGGGGAGCTGTTTTTT.

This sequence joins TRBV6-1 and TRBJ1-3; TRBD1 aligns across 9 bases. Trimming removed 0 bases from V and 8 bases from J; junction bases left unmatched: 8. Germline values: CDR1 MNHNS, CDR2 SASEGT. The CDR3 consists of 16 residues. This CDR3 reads CASSEADRQGGHTIYF. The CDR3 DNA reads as TGTGCCAGCAGTGAAGCGGACAGACAGGGGGGACACACCATATATTTT.

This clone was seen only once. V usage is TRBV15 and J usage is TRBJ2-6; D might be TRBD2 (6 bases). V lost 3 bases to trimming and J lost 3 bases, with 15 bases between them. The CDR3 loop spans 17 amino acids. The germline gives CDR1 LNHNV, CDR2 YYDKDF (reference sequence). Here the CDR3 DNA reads TGTGCCACCAGCAGGCCATCGGAGGGACTTGGGGCCAACGTCCTGACTTTC. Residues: CATSRPSEGLGANVLTF.

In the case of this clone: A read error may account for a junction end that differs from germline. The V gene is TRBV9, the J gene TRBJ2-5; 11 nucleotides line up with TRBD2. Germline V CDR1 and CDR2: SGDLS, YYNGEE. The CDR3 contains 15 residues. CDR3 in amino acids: CASSALAGDHETQYF. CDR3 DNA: TGTGCCAGCAGCGCACTAGCGGGAGACCATGAGACCCAGTACTTC.

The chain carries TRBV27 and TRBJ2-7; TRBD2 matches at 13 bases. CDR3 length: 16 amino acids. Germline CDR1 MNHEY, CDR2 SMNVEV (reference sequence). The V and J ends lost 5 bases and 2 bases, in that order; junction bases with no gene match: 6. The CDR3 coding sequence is TGTGCCAGCAGTGCTTTAGGGACTAGCGGGACCTACGAGCAGTACTTC. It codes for CASSALGTSGTYEQYF.

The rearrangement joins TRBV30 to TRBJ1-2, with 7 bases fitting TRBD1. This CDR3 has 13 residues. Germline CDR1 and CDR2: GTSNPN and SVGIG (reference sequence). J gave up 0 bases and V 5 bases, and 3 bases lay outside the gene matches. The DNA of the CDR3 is TGTGCCTGGCGGGACAGCCCTAACTATGGCTACACCTTC. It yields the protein CAWRDSPNYGYTF.

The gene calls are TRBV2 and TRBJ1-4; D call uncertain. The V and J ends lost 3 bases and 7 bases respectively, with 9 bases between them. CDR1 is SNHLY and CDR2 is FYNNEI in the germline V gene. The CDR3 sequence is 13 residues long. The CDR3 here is CASSDAISEKLFF. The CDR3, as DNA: TGTGCCAGCAGTGACGCTATTTCTGAAAAACTGTTTTTT.

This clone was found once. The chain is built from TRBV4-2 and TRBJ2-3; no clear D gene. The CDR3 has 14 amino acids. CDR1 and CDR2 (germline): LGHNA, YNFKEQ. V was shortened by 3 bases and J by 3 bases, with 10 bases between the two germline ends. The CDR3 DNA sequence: TGTGCCAGCAGCCAGCTAGTTGGGACAGATACGCAGTATTTT. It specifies CASSQLVGTDTQYF.

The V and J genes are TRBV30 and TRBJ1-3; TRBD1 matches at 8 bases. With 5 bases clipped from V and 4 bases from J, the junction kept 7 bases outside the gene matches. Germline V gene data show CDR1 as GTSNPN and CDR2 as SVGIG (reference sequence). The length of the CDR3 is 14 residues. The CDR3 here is CAWQGQGLGNTIYF. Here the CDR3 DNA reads TGTGCCTGGCAAGGACAGGGTCTCGGAAACACCATATATTTT.

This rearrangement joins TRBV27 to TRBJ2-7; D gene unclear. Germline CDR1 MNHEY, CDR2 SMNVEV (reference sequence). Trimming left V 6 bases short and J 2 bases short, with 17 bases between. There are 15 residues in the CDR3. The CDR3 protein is CASRPELVSPYEQYF. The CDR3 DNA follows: TGTGCCAGCAGACCTGAGCTAGTTTCCCCCTACGAGCAGTACTTC.